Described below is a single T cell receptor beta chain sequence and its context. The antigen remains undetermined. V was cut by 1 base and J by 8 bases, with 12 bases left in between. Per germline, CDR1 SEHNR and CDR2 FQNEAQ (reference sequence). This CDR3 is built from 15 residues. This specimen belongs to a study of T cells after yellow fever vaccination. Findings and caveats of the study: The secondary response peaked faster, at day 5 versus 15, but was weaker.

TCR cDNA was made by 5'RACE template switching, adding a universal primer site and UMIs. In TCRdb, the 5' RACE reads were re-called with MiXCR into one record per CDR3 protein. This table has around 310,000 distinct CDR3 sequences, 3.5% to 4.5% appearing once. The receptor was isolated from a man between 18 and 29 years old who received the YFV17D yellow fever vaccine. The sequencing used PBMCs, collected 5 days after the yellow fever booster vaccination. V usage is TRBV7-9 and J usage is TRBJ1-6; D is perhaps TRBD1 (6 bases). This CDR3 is CASSLERRGHSPLHF. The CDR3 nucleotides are TGTGCCAGCAGCTTAGAGCGCAGGGGTCATTCACCCCTCCACTTT.